In this sample, the clone carrying this T cell receptor beta chain turned up many times. The sample comes from a study of T cells after yellow fever vaccination. Using its own MiXCR run on the 5' RACE reads, TCRdb lists one record per CDR3 protein. The sample carries around 100,000 distinct CDR3 sequences, 8.4% recorded once. This CDR3 has 13 amino acids. V lost 5 bases to trimming and J lost 8 bases, with 10 bases between them. From germline, CDR1 is SEHNR and CDR2 FQNEAQ (reference sequence). The receptor was derived from a man aged 30 to 45 who received the YFV17D yellow fever vaccine. The specimen comprised CD8+ T cells sorted from PBMCs, sampled 45 days after the yellow fever booster vaccination. The rearrangement links TRBV7-9 to TRBJ1-6; no firm D call. For the CDR3, the DNA is TGTGCCAGCAGCGAAAGGATAGATTCACCCCTCCACTTT. Its translation is CASSERIDSPLHF.